Each of the 31 T cell receptor beta chains below was sequenced from the same sample in a study of OX40 agonist ivuxolimab in advanced cancers. Data came from immunoSEQ multiplex PCR; TCRdb stores just in-frame clones and leaves some out. The sample lists 55,000 to 60,000 clones; roughly four fifths were seen once. This specimen consisted of CD4+ or CD8+ T cells sorted from blood, obtained in a trial of the OX40 agonist ivuxolimab. Every receptor here comes from an adult with an advanced solid tumor such as melanoma, head and neck, liver or kidney cancer.

V is TRBV5-1 and J is TRBJ1-2; D might be TRBD1 (5 bases). The V and J ends lost 0 bases and 9 bases respectively, with 9 bases between them. The CDR3 covers 12 residues. The germline CDR1 and CDR2 sequences are SGHRS and YFSETQ. The CDR3 reads CASSLEEGRYTF. DNA for the CDR3: TGCGCCAGCAGCTTGGAGGAGGGGCGCTACACCTTC.

The gene calls are TRBV9 and TRBJ2-3, with D uncertain. V lost 0 bases, J lost 2 bases, and 7 bases lay in between. Germline loops: CDR1 SGDLS, CDR2 YYNGEE. This CDR3 has 14 residues. This CDR3 reads CASSVDVNTDTQYF. DNA for the CDR3: TGTGCCAGCAGCGTAGATGTCAACACAGATACGCAGTATTTT.

This rearrangement joins TRBV21-1 to TRBJ2-5; TRBD2 is the table's D call, not checked against the DNA. TRBV21-1 constitutes a pseudogene. The CDR3 has 15 residues. The CDR3 coding sequence is TGTGCCGACGGGGGGGGACTTTTAATTCAAGAGACCCAGTACTTC. It codes for CADGGGLLIQETQYF.

This chain connects TRBV15 to TRBJ2-1; 7 bases fit TRBD1. CDR3 length equals 13 residues. V lost 4 bases to trimming and J lost 7 bases; unmatched junction nucleotides: 4. CDR1 is LNHNV and CDR2 is YYDKDF in the germline V gene (reference sequence). This chain's CDR3 is CATSKDRINEQFF. The CDR3, as DNA: TGTGCCACCAGCAAGGACAGGATAAATGAGCAGTTCTTC.

The chain combines TRBV19 with TRBJ2-2; D might be TRBD2 (5 bases). Germline loops: CDR1 LNHDA, CDR2 SQIVND (reference sequence). CDR3 size: 15 residues. V lost 1 base and J 6 bases, leaving 12 bases between the germline ends. The CDR3 sequence is CASSIGSGSPGELFF. The DNA for the CDR3 is TGTGCCAGTAGTATAGGGTCGGGGTCCCCCGGGGAGCTGTTTTTT.

The genes are TRBV7-2 and TRBJ2-1, with 10 bases lining up with TRBD2. Trimming at V came to 0 bases and at J to 4 bases, leaving 3 bases not matched to a gene. CDR1 and CDR2 (germline): SGHTA, FQGNSA. CDR3 length: 16 amino acids. CDR3 region: CASSLAGAGGYNEQFF. The CDR3 DNA reads TGTGCCAGCAGCTTAGCAGGAGCGGGGGGGTACAATGAGCAGTTCTTC.

This clone was seen once. This chain connects TRBV5-1 to TRBJ1-4; TRBD1 matches 9 bases. The CDR3 has 15 residues. The germline V gene encodes CDR1 SGHRS and CDR2 YFSETQ. Trimming removed 4 bases from V and 7 bases from J; junction bases left unmatched: 8. CDR3 sequence: CASSGTGTGSEKLFF. In DNA form, the CDR3 reads TGCGCCAGCAGCGGGACCGGGACAGGGAGTGAAAAACTGTTTTTT.

The chain has TRBV6-1 and TRBJ2-1, with 7 positions matching TRBD2. With V trimmed by 3 bases and J by 3 bases, 11 bases remained unmatched. CDR3 length equals 17 residues. Germline V gene lookup returns CDR1 MNHNS and CDR2 SASEGT. Here the CDR3 reads CASSENTGGSIYNEQFF. DNA for the CDR3: TGTGCCAGCAGTGAGAATACGGGGGGATCTATCTACAATGAGCAGTTCTTC.

The chain is built from TRBV6-5 and TRBJ1-1; no clear D gene. The CDR3 has 15 residues. CDR1 MNHEY and CDR2 SVGAGI come from the germline V gene. V was pared by 6 bases and J by 0 bases, with 14 bases between. This chain's CDR3 is CASSPPTGMNTEAFF. The CDR3 DNA follows: TGTGCCAGCAGCCCCCCGACGGGTATGAACACTGAAGCTTTCTTT.

The chain has TRBV27 and TRBJ2-7; 8 nucleotides line up with TRBD1. The J segment lost 3 bases and the V segment lost 7 bases, leaving 14 bases of the junction unmatched. There are 16 residues in the CDR3. The germline gives CDR1 MNHEY, CDR2 SMNVEV (reference sequence). The CDR3 spells CASNPGTGGVGYEQYF. For the CDR3, the DNA is TGTGCCAGCAACCCCGGGACAGGCGGGGTGGGCTACGAGCAGTACTTC.

The V call is TRBV7-9, the J call TRBJ1-6; no clear D gene. The germline CDR1 and CDR2 sequences are SEHNR and FQNEAQ (reference sequence). V lost 5 bases, J lost 8 bases, and 13 bases lay in between. CDR3 length: 14 residues. The CDR3 spells CASSTSSEDSPLHF. For the CDR3, the DNA is TGTGCCAGCAGCACCAGTTCGGAGGATTCACCCCTCCACTTT. Combining the CDR3 with reference TRBV7-9 and TRBJ1-6 gives the whole variable domain DTGVSQNPRHKITKRGQNVTFRCDPISEHNRLYWYRQTLGQGPEFLTYFQNEAQLEKSRLLSDRFSAERPKGSFSTLEIQRTEQGDSAMYLCASSTSSEDSPLHFGNGTRLTVT.

This chain joins TRBV5-6 and TRBJ2-3; no clear D gene. The CDR3 runs to 15 residues. Trimming removed 0 bases from V and 0 bases from J, with 8 bases in between. CDR1 SGHDT and CDR2 YYEEEE come from the germline V gene. The CDR3 DNA follows: TGTGCCAGCAGCTTGGGGCAATCTAGCACAGATACGCAGTATTTT. It codes for CASSLGQSSTDTQYF.

The CDR3 DNA follows: TGTGCCAGCAGCCTTAAACAGGGGGCTGACGGGGAGCTGTTTTTT. This encodes CASSLKQGADGELFF. The chain joins TRBV7-6 to TRBJ2-2; TRBD1 matches 9 bases. The CDR3 is 15 amino acids. V lost 5 bases, J lost 7 bases, and 8 bases stayed unmatched. Germline V gene data show CDR1 as SGHVS and CDR2 as FNYEAQ.

The chain couples TRBV6-1 to TRBJ1-2; TRBD1 might be the D (5 bases). The germline V gene encodes CDR1 MNHNS and CDR2 SASEGT. The CDR3 has 13 residues. The germline V and J ends were trimmed by 4 bases and 7 bases, with 13 bases remaining between them. CDR3 sequence: CASSASGRSGYTF. Written as DNA, the CDR3 is TGTGCCAGCAGTGCGTCAGGGAGGTCTGGCTACACCTTC.

As DNA, the CDR3 is TGTGCCAGCAGTTATGACGCAGGAGAGACCCAGTACTTC. As protein: CASSYDAGETQYF. The V gene is TRBV6-5, the J gene TRBJ2-5; D is uncertain. The CDR3 has 13 residues. V was cut by 3 bases and J by 4 bases, with 9 bases left in between. Germline assignment: CDR1 MNHEY and CDR2 SVGAGI.

The V call is TRBV6-5, the J call TRBJ2-1, with TRBD1 matching over 9 bases. The CDR3 runs 15 residues. J gave up 7 bases and V 2 bases, and 6 bases lay outside the gene matches. The germline CDR1 and CDR2 sequences are MNHEY and SVGAGI. DNA of the CDR3: TGTGCCAGCAGTTACATACAGGGGGCGGGAAATGAGCAGTTCTTC. Its translation: CASSYIQGAGNEQFF.

This chain connects TRBV6-1 to TRBJ1-3, with 7 bases that match TRBD1. V shed 6 bases and J 1 base; nucleotides not matched to a gene: 0. Germline V lookup: CDR1 MNHNS, CDR2 SASEGT. The CDR3 is made up of 13 amino acids. CDR3 protein: CASRTGSGNTIYF. CDR3 nucleotide sequence: TGTGCCAGCAGGACAGGGTCTGGAAACACCATATATTTT.

The chain combines TRBV11-3 with TRBJ2-3; 7 bases are a match to TRBD1. In germline, CDR1 is SGHNT, CDR2 YENEEA. CDR3 size: 15 residues. With 5 bases clipped from V and 4 bases from J, the junction kept 9 bases outside the gene matches. The CDR3 DNA reads TGTGCCAGCAGCCCCCGGACAGGAGGCGCAGATACGCAGTATTTT. It translates to CASSPRTGGADTQYF.

This chain joins TRBV6-1 and TRBJ2-5, with D possibly being TRBD1 or TRBD2 (5 bases each). The J call may be faulty, since TRBJ2-7 better matches the DNA end. Germline values: CDR1 MNHNS, CDR2 SASEGT. This CDR3 has 13 residues. CDR3 sequence: CASSDHRGDEQYF. CDR3 coding DNA: TGTGCCAGCAGTGACCATCGGGGCGACGAGCAGTACTTC.

The chain is built from TRBV2 and TRBJ2-2; no reliable D call. V lost 4 bases to trimming and J lost 8 bases, with 2 bases between them. The CDR3 consists of 10 residues. Germline values: CDR1 SNHLY, CDR2 FYNNEI. The CDR3 region is CASSGGELFF. The CDR3 nucleotides read TGTGCCAGCAGTGGGGGGGAGCTGTTTTTT. Filled out from reference TRBV2 and TRBJ2-2, the complete variable domain reads EPEVTQTPSHQVTQMGQEVILRCVPISNHLYFYWYRQILGQKVEFLVSFYNNEISEKSEIFDDQFSVERPDGSNFTLKIRSTKLEDSAMYFCASSGGELFFGEGSRLTVL.

V is TRBV6-1 and J is TRBJ2-3; 8 bases match TRBD2. CDR3 length: 18 amino acids. V gave up 2 bases and J gave up 2 bases; unmatched junction bases: 12. Germline V gene lookup returns CDR1 MNHNS and CDR2 SASEGT. The CDR3 DNA sequence: TGTGCCAGCAGTGAATTCCCCCGGCTAGCGGGTTTCACAGATACGCAGTATTTT. This sequence encodes CASSEFPRLAGFTDTQYF.

The rearrangement uses TRBV4-2 and TRBJ2-5, with 7 bases fitting TRBD2. There are 14 residues in the CDR3. Germline trimming cut 1 base from V and 5 bases from J; bases unmatched to any gene: 4. Germline CDR1 reads LGHNA; CDR2 reads YNFKEQ. DNA of the CDR3: TGTGCCAGCAGCCAAGCCCTAGCGGCGGAGACCCAGTACTTC. Translation gives CASSQALAAETQYF.

The chain employs TRBV19 and TRBJ1-5; no reliable D call. Per the germline V gene, CDR1 is LNHDA and CDR2 is SQIVND (reference sequence). Trimming took off 3 bases at V and 9 bases at J, with 12 bases between the two ends. This CDR3 has 13 amino acids. In DNA form, the CDR3 reads TGTGCCAGTAGTATTCCACAGACGGGGCCCCAGCATTTT. Protein: CASSIPQTGPQHF.

The chain joins TRBV7-9 to TRBJ1-2, with D possibly matching TRBD1 (6 bases). CDR1 is SEHNR, CDR2 FQNEAQ, per germline (reference sequence). The germline V and J ends were trimmed by 5 bases and 8 bases, with 24 bases remaining between them. CDR3 length: 16 residues. The CDR3 loop reads CASSILTGEYLYGYTF. The CDR3 bases are TGTGCCAGCAGCATCCTGACAGGAGAATATCTATACGGCTACACCTTC.

This clone was seen a few times. The chain recombines TRBV28 with TRBJ1-6, with D hard to call. CDR1 and CDR2 from the germline V gene are MDHEN and SYDVKM. This CDR3 spans 15 amino acids. The V end lost 2 bases, the J end lost 6 bases, and 11 bases lay between the germline ends. CDR3 in DNA: TGTGCCAGCAGTTTAGCCCCGGCGGGTAATTCACCCCTCCACTTT. Translated, it gives CASSLAPAGNSPLHF. The entire variable domain, with the rest obtained from reference TRBV28 and TRBJ1-6, is as follows: DVKVTQSSRYLVKRTGEKVFLECVQDMDHENMFWYRQDPGLGLRLIYFSYDVKMKEKGDIPEGYSVSREKKERFSLILESASTNQTSMYLCASSLAPAGNSPLHFGNGTRLTVT.

As regards this clone: At one boundary the junction diverges from the germline segment, which might be a read error. The chain recombines TRBV7-6 with TRBJ2-3, with 9 bases lining up with TRBD2. The CDR3 runs to 13 residues. CDR1 is SGHVS, CDR2 FNYEAQ, per germline. This CDR3 is CASSLVQRGAVIF. The CDR3, as DNA: TGTGCCAGCAGCTTAGTTCAGCGGGGGGCTGTTATTTTT.

A single count supports this clone. J is TRBJ2-7 and V is TRBV18; TRBD2 aligns across 12 bases. The CDR3 has 14 residues. Germline values: CDR1 KGHSH, CDR2 LQKENI. With 6 bases clipped from V and 5 bases from J, the junction kept 5 bases outside the gene matches. As DNA, the CDR3 is TGTGCCAGCTCGCCCAGACTAGCGGGGGACGAGCAGTACTTC. Amino acid sequence: CASSPRLAGDEQYF.

This clone was seen more than once but under ten times. The rearrangement uses TRBV6-5 and TRBJ2-5; a possible D gene is TRBD1 (6 bases). The V end lost 6 bases, the J end lost 0 bases, and 11 bases lay between the germline ends. This CDR3 is built from 14 residues. Germline V gene data show CDR1 as MNHEY and CDR2 as SVGAGI. Here the CDR3 DNA reads TGTGCCAGCAGAAGTAGGGGGAACCAAGAGACCCAGTACTTC. Translated, it gives CASRSRGNQETQYF.

This clone was counted only a few times. The CDR3 coding sequence is TGTGCCAGCAGCTTAGTTGACAGCCTCACTGAAGCTTTCTTT. Protein sequence: CASSLVDSLTEAFF. The rearrangement uses TRBV11-2 and TRBJ1-1, with a weak D call TRBD1 (5 bases). In germline, CDR1 is SGHAT, CDR2 FQNNGV. This CDR3 spans 14 amino acids. V dropped 1 base and J dropped 4 bases, with 10 bases sitting between them.

This clone was seen only a few times. V is TRBV5-1 and J is TRBJ2-1, with TRBD1 matching 10 bases. This CDR3 region has 18 residues. Germline V lookup: CDR1 SGHRS, CDR2 YFSETQ. Germline trimming cut 1 base from V and 0 bases from J; bases unmatched to any gene: 7. The CDR3 sequence is CASSLPDRGARSYNEQFF. Here the CDR3 DNA reads TGCGCCAGCAGCTTGCCGGACAGGGGGGCTCGCTCCTACAATGAGCAGTTCTTC.

The CDR3 DNA sequence: TGTGCCAGTAGTATGGCGGGGACTAGCGGGGGAGAGCAGTACTTC. Residues: CASSMAGTSGGEQYF. The chain couples TRBV19 to TRBJ2-7, with 14 bases that match TRBD2. Trimming took 3 bases from V and 7 from J; bases not matched to a gene: 5. In germline, CDR1 is LNHDA, CDR2 SQIVND (reference sequence). The CDR3 spans 15 residues.